What follows are 4 T cell receptor beta chains derived from one specimen sequenced in a study of identical twins. MiXCR, run by TCRdb on the 5' RACE reads, gives a single entry per CDR3 protein. This table holds about 660,000 distinct CDR3 sequences, about 9.4% found once. The data were also submitted as part of a second study, on yellow fever vaccine responses in identical twins.

Sequenced material: PBMCs. Receptors originate from a woman aged 18-29 years in good health.

The chain links TRBV20-1 to TRBJ2-3, with 10 bases lining up with TRBD2. The trim removed 0 bases at V and 5 bases at J, leaving 5 bases unmatched. The germline V gene encodes CDR1 DFQATT and CDR2 SNEGSKA (reference sequence). The CDR3 has 15 residues. CDR3 coding DNA: TGCAGTGCTAGAGATAGCGGGGGGAATTTAGATACGCAGTATTTT. Translating gives CSARDSGGNLDTQYF.

This clonotype has more than one count but fewer than ten. The chain uses TRBV20-1 and TRBJ2-3, with D hard to call. CDR3 length: 14 residues. Looked up from germline, CDR1 is DFQATT and CDR2 is SNEGSKA (reference sequence). The V end was cut by 0 bases, the J end by 4 bases, with 11 bases between. For the CDR3, the DNA is TGCAGTGCTAGAGAACAGAAGGTGGCAGATACGCAGTATTTT. Its translation is CSAREQKVADTQYF.

This clonotype appeared a few times. The chain combines TRBV7-2 with TRBJ2-7, with 8 bases identical to TRBD1. The CDR3 is 16 amino acids. The V segment lost 1 base and the J segment 2 bases; nucleotides outside the gene matches: 7. In germline, CDR1 is SGHTA, CDR2 FQGNSA. The CDR3 sequence is CASSLEPTGVTYEQYF. The CDR3, as DNA: TGTGCCAGCAGCTTAGAGCCGACAGGGGTTACCTACGAGCAGTACTTC.

This clonotype occurred a few times. The genes are TRBV6-5 and TRBJ1-5, with 8 bases identical to TRBD1. The junction had 9 bases not matched to a gene; V was cut back by 1 base and J by 7 bases. CDR3 size: 16 residues. The germline gives CDR1 MNHEY, CDR2 SVGAGI. The CDR3 loop is CASSYLGQGAVQPQHF. The DNA for the CDR3 is TGTGCCAGCAGTTACTTAGGACAGGGAGCGGTACAGCCCCAGCATTTT.